This TCR beta chain was observed in a study of T cells in Graves' hyperthyroidism and ophthalmopathy. CDR3 length equals 16 residues. The V gene lost 5 bases and the J gene lost 7 bases, with 24 bases spanning the gap. The germline gives CDR1 SGHAT, CDR2 FQNNGV. When ophthalmopathy did not progress within 18 months, Graves' hyperthyroidism was considered stable. PBMCs came from around 10 ml fresh peripheral blood. This clonotype appeared a few times. Template material for amplifying TCR beta CDR3 regions consisted of RNA transcripts. Researchers ran a first-round RT-PCR on the TCR CDR3 using the HTBI primer set. TCRdb ran MiXCR on the multiplex PCR reads and lists one entry per CDR3 protein. The table lists about 350,000 distinct CDR3 sequences, approximately 20% of them singletons, with 3.7% in the top ten.

Sequenced material: blood. This clonotype was obtained from a woman aged 18-35 years with Graves' hyperthyroidism. The chain uses TRBV11-2 and TRBJ2-7, with D possibly being TRBD1 (6 bases). The CDR3, as DNA: TGTGCCAGCAGCCCCCAGGGCGGCAGGGGATCGACTGAGCAGTACTTC. Protein sequence: CASSPQGGRGSTEQYF.